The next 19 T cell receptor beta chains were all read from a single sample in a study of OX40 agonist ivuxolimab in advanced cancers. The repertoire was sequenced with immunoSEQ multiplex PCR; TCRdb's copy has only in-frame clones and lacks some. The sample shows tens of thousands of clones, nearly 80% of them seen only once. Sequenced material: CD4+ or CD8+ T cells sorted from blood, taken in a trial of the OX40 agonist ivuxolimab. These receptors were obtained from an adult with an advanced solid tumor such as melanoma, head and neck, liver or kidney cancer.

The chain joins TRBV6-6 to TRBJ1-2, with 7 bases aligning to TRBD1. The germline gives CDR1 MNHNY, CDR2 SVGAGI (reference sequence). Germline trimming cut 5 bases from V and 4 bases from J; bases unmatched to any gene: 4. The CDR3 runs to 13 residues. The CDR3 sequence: CASSETGSYGYTF. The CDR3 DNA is TGTGCCAGCAGTGAGACAGGGAGCTATGGCTACACCTTC.

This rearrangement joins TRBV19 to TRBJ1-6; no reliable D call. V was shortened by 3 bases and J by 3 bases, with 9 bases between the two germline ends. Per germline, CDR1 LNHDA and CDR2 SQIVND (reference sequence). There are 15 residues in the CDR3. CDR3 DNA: TGTGCCAGTAGTATGAACGCAGACTATAATTCACCCCTCCACTTT. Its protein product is CASSMNADYNSPLHF.

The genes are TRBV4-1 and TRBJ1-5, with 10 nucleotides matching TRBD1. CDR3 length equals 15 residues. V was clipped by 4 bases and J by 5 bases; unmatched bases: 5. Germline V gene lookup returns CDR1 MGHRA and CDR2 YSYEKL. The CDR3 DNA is TGCGCCAGCAGCCCCCGGGGGACAGGGGATCAGCCCCAGCATTTT. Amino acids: CASSPRGTGDQPQHF.

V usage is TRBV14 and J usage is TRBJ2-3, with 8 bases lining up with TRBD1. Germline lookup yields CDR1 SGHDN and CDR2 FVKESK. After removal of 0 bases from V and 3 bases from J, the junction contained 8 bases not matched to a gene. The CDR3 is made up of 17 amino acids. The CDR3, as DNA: TGTGCCAGCAGCCAAGATATGAGACAGGGGAAAACAGATACGCAGTATTTT. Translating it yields CASSQDMRQGKTDTQYF. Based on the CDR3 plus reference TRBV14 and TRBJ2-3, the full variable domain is EAGVTQFPSHSVIEKGQTVTLRCDPISGHDNLYWYRRVMGKEIKFLLHFVKESKQDESGMPNNRFLAERTGGTYSTLKVQPAELEDSGVYFCASSQDMRQGKTDTQYFGPGTRLTVL.

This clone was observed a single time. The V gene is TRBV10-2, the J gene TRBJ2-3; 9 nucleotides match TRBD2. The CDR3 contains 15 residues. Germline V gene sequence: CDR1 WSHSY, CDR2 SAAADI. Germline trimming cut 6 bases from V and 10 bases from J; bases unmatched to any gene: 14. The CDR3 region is CASSGSPSGGKAQYF. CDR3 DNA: TGCGCCAGCAGCGGGAGCCCGAGCGGGGGGAAGGCGCAGTATTTT.

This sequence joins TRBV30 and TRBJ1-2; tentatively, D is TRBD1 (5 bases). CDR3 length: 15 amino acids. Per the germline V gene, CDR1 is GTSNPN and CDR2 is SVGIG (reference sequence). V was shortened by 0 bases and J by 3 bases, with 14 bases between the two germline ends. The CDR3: CAWSVTGREDYGYTF. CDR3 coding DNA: TGTGCCTGGAGTGTTACGGGCAGGGAAGACTATGGCTACACCTTC.

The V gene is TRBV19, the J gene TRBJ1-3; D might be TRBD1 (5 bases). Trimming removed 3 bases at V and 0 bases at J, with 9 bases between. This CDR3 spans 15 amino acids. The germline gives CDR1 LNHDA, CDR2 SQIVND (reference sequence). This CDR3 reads CASSMKQDSGNTIYF. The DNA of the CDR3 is TGTGCCAGTAGTATGAAACAGGACTCTGGAAACACCATATATTTT. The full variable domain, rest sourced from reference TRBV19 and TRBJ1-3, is DGGITQSPKYLFRKEGQNVTLSCEQNLNHDAMYWYRQDPGQGLRLIYYSQIVNDFQKGDIAEGYSVSREKKESFPLTVTSAQKNPTAFYLCASSMKQDSGNTIYFGEGSWLTVV.

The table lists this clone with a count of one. CDR3 sequence (DNA): TGTGCCAGCTCACCGCTTAGCCAGCCCTACGAGCAGTACTTC. Translating gives CASSPLSQPYEQYF. The chain is built from TRBV18 and TRBJ2-7; the D is unclear. Germline V gene data show CDR1 as KGHSH and CDR2 as LQKENI. V was pared by 3 bases and J by 2 bases, with 11 bases between. The CDR3 loop spans 14 amino acids. Together with reference TRBV18 and TRBJ2-7, the CDR3 gives the full variable domain: NAGVMQNPRHLVRRRGQEARLRCSPMKGHSHVYWYRQLPEEGLKFMVYLQKENIIDESGMPKERFSAEFPKEGPSILRIQQVVRGDSAAYFCASSPLSQPYEQYFGPGTRLTVT.

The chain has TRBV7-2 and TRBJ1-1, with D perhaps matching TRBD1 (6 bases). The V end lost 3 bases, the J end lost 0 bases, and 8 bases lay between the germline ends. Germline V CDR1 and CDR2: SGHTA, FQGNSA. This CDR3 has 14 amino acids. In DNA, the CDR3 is TGTGCCAGCAGCTTCCACAGGGTGAACACTGAAGCTTTCTTT. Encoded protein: CASSFHRVNTEAFF.

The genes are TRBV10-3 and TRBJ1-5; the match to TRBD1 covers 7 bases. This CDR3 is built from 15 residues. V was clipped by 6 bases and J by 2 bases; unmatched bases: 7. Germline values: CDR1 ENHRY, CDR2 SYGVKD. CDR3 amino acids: CAISPQGGGNQPQHF. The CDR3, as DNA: TGTGCCATCAGCCCCCAGGGGGGCGGCAATCAGCCCCAGCATTTT.

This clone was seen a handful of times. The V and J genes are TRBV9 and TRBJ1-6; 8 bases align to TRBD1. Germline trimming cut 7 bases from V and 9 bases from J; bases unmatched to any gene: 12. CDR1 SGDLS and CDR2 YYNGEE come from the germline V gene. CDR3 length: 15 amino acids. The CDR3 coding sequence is TGTGCCAGCGAGAGGACAGGGATCGCTGGTTCACCCCTCCACTTT. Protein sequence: CASERTGIAGSPLHF.

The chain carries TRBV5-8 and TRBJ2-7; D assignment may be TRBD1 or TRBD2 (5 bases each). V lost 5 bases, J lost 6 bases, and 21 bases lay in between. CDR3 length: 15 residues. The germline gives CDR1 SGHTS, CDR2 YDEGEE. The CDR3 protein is CASRGGSWGTAEQYF. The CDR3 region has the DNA TGTGCCAGCAGAGGAGGTTCATGGGGGACGGCCGAGCAGTACTTC.

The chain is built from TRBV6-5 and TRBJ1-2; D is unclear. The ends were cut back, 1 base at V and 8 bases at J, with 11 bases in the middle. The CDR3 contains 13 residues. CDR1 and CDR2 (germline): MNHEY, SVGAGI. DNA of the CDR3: TGTGCCAGCAGTTACTTATCAGCGGACGGCTACACCTTC. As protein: CASSYLSADGYTF.

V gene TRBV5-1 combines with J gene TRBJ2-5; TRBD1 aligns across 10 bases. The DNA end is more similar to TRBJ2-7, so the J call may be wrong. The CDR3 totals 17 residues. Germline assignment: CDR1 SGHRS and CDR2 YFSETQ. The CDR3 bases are TGCGCCAGCAGCACGGGACAGGGGCTGATGAATCCCTACGAGCAGTACTTC. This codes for CASSTGQGLMNPYEQYF.

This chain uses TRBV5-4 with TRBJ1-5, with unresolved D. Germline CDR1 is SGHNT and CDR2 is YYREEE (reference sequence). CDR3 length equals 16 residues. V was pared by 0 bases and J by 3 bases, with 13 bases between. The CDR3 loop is CASSLEDGPFNQPQHF. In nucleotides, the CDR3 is TGTGCCAGCAGCTTGGAGGACGGACCCTTCAATCAGCCCCAGCATTTT.

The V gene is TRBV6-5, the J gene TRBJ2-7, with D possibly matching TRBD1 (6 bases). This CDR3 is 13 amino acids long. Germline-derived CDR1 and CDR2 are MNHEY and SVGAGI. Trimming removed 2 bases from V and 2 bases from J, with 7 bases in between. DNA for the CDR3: TGTGCCAGCAGTTACGGGGGCCCCTACGAGCAGTACTTC. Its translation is CASSYGGPYEQYF.

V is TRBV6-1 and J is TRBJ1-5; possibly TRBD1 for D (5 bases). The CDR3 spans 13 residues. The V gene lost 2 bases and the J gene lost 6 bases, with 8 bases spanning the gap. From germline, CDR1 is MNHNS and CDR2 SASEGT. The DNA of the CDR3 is TGTGCCAGCAGTGAAATTGGGGGTCAGCCCCAGCATTTT. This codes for CASSEIGGQPQHF.

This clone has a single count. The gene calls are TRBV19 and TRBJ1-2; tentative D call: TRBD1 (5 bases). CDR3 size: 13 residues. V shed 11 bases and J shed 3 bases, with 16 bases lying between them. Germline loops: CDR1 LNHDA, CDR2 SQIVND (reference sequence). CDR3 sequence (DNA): TGTGCCGTAGGGGCTCACAGCTACTATGGCTACACCTTC. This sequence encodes CAVGAHSYYGYTF.

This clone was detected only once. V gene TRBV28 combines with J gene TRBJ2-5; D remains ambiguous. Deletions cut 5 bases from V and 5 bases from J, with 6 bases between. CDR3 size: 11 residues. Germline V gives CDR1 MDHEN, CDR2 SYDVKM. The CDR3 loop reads CASSTLETQYF. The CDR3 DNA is TGTGCCAGCAGTACTTTGGAGACCCAGTACTTC. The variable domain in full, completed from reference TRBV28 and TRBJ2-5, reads DVKVTQSSRYLVKRTGEKVFLECVQDMDHENMFWYRQDPGLGLRLIYFSYDVKMKEKGDIPEGYSVSREKKERFSLILESASTNQTSMYLCASSTLETQYFGPGTRLLVL.